This entry is about one T cell receptor beta chain. This specimen belongs to a study of blood T cell repertoires in COVID-19. For the study at large: Samples representing acute and convalescent COVID-19 were sourced from the United States, Italy and Spain.

Residents of approximately 25 US areas, aged about 18 to 89 years, made up the participants. The study assigned cohorts using participant-reported clinical history. V was cut by 5 bases and J by 5 bases, with 11 bases left in between. CDR1 and CDR2 from the germline V gene are SGHKS and YYEKEE (reference sequence). The length of the CDR3 is 12 residues. As processed by the authors: Scientists estimated how many nucleated cells there were by amplifying reference gene primers. Only in-frame clones appear in the TCRdb table, and some are missing; sequencing was by immunoSEQ multiplex PCR. The V and J calls and clone size are taken from that table; D and trimming were inferred from the DNA. Of about 480,000 clones listed, around 89% are singletons.

The specimen sequenced was PBMCs or T cells enriched from blood (not recorded which). The chain has TRBV5-5 and TRBJ2-7; D not certain. The sequence derives from a woman between 40 and 50 years old who had recovered from COVID-19. The CDR3 coding sequence is TGTGCCAGCAGGCGGCAGCTCGACGAGCAGTACTTC. Its protein product is CASRRQLDEQYF.